The 30 T cell receptor beta chains below all came from one sample that was sequenced in a study of long-term antiretroviral therapy in people with HIV (dated by TCRdb to between 2022 and 2023). Sequencing of the TRB variable region was done with the immunoSEQ hsTCRB v3.0 assay at survey level resolution. Here the immuneACCESS table is served through TCRdb, limited to in-frame sequences with V and J called. Missing clones are a known gap in these copies; in checked studies unresolved V genes cover under half, and the rest lacks a known reason. Here the sample has about 28,000 clones; roughly 84% occur a single time. The ten biggest clones cover around 6% of the sample. Sequenced material: unsorted PBMCs, taken 0.4 years after starting antiretroviral therapy. The source is a man aged 18 to 30 with HIV.

The genes are TRBV13 and TRBJ2-3, with 14 bases fitting TRBD2. V dropped 4 bases and J dropped 6; count of bases not matched to a gene: 6. Germline lookup yields CDR1 PRHDT and CDR2 FYEKMQ (reference sequence). The length of the CDR3 is 16 residues. CDR3 in amino acids: CASSWTSGGLFDTQYF. CDR3 bases: TGTGCCAGCAGCTGGACTAGCGGGGGGTTGTTTGATACGCAGTATTTT.

The chain links TRBV19 to TRBJ1-5; D is unclear. Between the trimmed V and J ends, which lost 0 bases and 1 base, there was a span of 7 bases. The CDR3 is made up of 15 amino acids. Germline CDR1 is LNHDA and CDR2 is SQIVND (reference sequence). CDR3 residues: CASSIDLYSNQPQHF. The DNA of the CDR3 is TGTGCCAGTAGTATAGATCTATACAGCAATCAGCCCCAGCATTTT.

This rearrangement joins TRBV6-1 to TRBJ1-4, with a tentative D call TRBD1 (6 bases). V lost 4 bases and J 4 bases, leaving 13 bases between the germline ends. CDR1 and CDR2 from the germline V gene are MNHNS and SASEGT. The CDR3 length is 15 residues. CDR3 nucleotide sequence: TGTGCCAGCAGTGGAGGGGGTGGGATTAATGAAAAACTGTTTTTT. Protein sequence: CASSGGGGINEKLFF.

The chain combines TRBV10-2 with TRBJ2-7; 8 nucleotides line up with TRBD1. Per the germline V gene, CDR1 is WSHSY and CDR2 is SAAADI. The J segment lost 3 bases and the V segment lost 6 bases, leaving 1 base of the junction unmatched. CDR3 size: 12 residues. This CDR3 is CASSGQGYEQYF. The DNA of the CDR3 is TGCGCCAGCAGCGGACAGGGCTACGAGCAGTACTTC.

V gene TRBV6-6 combines with J gene TRBJ1-5, with D tentatively TRBD1 (5 bases). The CDR3 loop spans 16 amino acids. V lost 6 bases and J lost 0, with 15 bases in between. Germline CDR1 reads MNHNY; CDR2 reads SVGAGI (reference sequence). The CDR3 region is CASRSGDHFSNQPQHF. DNA for the CDR3: TGTGCCAGCAGGTCGGGGGACCATTTTAGCAATCAGCCCCAGCATTTT.

The chain recombines TRBV6-1 with TRBJ2-3; TRBD1 might be the D (5 bases). The germline V gene encodes CDR1 MNHNS and CDR2 SASEGT. V dropped 3 bases and J dropped 1 base, with 11 bases sitting between them. This CDR3 region has 15 residues. The CDR3 coding sequence is TGTGCCAGCAGTGACACAATAGGGGGCACAGATACGCAGTATTTT. Translated, it gives CASSDTIGGTDTQYF.

This clone was picked up a small number of times. The rearrangement links TRBV19 to TRBJ1-5; D not certain. The CDR3 covers 14 residues. Germline values: CDR1 LNHDA, CDR2 SQIVND (reference sequence). V was clipped by 6 bases and J by 6 bases, with 15 bases between them. CDR3 sequence: CASRVEGGSQPQHF. CDR3 bases: TGTGCCAGTAGAGTGGAGGGCGGGAGTCAGCCCCAGCATTTT.

In nucleotides, the CDR3 is TGTGCCAGCAGTAGTTGGAGGGGCAATGAGCAGTTCTTC. Protein sequence: CASSSWRGNEQFF. V is TRBV27 and J is TRBJ2-1; possible D gene TRBD2, 6 bases. CDR3 length: 13 residues. The ends were cut back, 5 bases at V and 6 bases at J, with 11 bases in the middle. Germline V gives CDR1 MNHEY, CDR2 SMNVEV (reference sequence).

The genes are TRBV7-9 and TRBJ1-1, with 10 bases that match TRBD1. CDR1 SEHNR and CDR2 FQNEAQ come from the germline V gene (reference sequence). This CDR3 contains 15 residues. The V and J ends lost 5 bases and 2 bases, in that order; junction bases with no gene match: 5. The CDR3 DNA sequence: TGTGCCAGCAGCCACCGGGACAGGGGTAACACTGAAGCTTTCTTT. Protein product: CASSHRDRGNTEAFF.

This chain connects TRBV5-5 to TRBJ1-3; the D gene is possibly TRBD1 (6 bases). The V gene's germline CDR1 is SGHKS and CDR2 YYEKEE (reference sequence). V dropped 4 bases and J dropped 1 base, with 15 bases sitting between them. The CDR3 sequence is 16 residues long. CDR3 protein: CASSLTDRRSGNTIYF. As DNA, the CDR3 is TGTGCCAGCAGCCTCACAGACAGGCGTTCTGGAAACACCATATATTTT.

The chain joins TRBV6-5 to TRBJ1-1; tentatively, D is TRBD1 (5 bases). V was pared by 10 bases and J by 1 base, with 10 bases between. Germline CDR1 reads MNHEY; CDR2 reads SVGAGI. The CDR3 sequence is 12 residues long. CDR3 residues: CATVGGNTEAFF. The CDR3 DNA is TGTGCCACAGTTGGGGGGAACACTGAAGCTTTCTTT.

The chain uses TRBV5-1 and TRBJ2-1; D ambiguous. Looked up from germline, CDR1 is SGHRS and CDR2 is YFSETQ. This CDR3 is built from 13 residues. V was trimmed by 2 bases and J by 5 bases, leaving 8 bases between them. CDR3 in amino acids: CASSFDLHNEQFF. The CDR3 DNA reads as TGCGCCAGCAGCTTTGACCTTCACAATGAGCAGTTCTTC.

J is TRBJ1-2 and V is TRBV18, with a possible D match to TRBD1 (5 bases). Germline V gene lookup returns CDR1 KGHSH and CDR2 LQKENI. V shed 1 base and J shed 2 bases, with 11 bases lying between them. The CDR3 loop spans 15 amino acids. As DNA, the CDR3 is TGTGCCAGCTCACCACGGGGGTCTAAAAACTATGGCTACACCTTC. It specifies CASSPRGSKNYGYTF.

The chain recombines TRBV2 with TRBJ1-4, with 7 bases matching TRBD1. The germline CDR1 and CDR2 sequences are SNHLY and FYNNEI. This CDR3 contains 16 residues. V was clipped by 3 bases and J by 7 bases; unmatched bases: 11. The DNA of the CDR3 is TGTGCCAGCAGTGAGGGGGGATGGACAGGTGGTGAAAAACTGTTTTTT. Translating gives CASSEGGWTGGEKLFF.

The J gene is TRBJ2-1, the V gene TRBV7-9; no clear D. Germline CDR1 reads SEHNR; CDR2 reads FQNEAQ (reference sequence). The CDR3 runs to 17 residues. Trimming removed 5 bases from V and 4 bases from J, with 21 bases in between. This chain's CDR3 is CASSGASRGLLYNEQFF. CDR3 in DNA: TGTGCCAGCAGCGGCGCGTCCCGCGGCTTACTTTACAATGAGCAGTTCTTC.

This chain uses TRBV5-1 with TRBJ1-2, with a tentative D call TRBD1 (6 bases). Germline-derived CDR1 and CDR2 are SGHRS and YFSETQ. Trimming took off 7 bases at V and 8 bases at J, with 24 bases between the two ends. CDR3 length equals 15 residues. CDR3 sequence: CASAPAAGAPGGYTF. The CDR3 DNA reads TGCGCCAGCGCACCCGCGGCAGGGGCCCCCGGGGGCTACACCTTC.

In this sample, this clone turned up a few times. The V call is TRBV9, the J call TRBJ2-7, with a tentative D call TRBD1 (6 bases). The CDR3 is made up of 15 amino acids. CDR1 is SGDLS and CDR2 is YYNGEE in the germline V gene. The V end lost 3 bases, the J end lost 1 base, and 14 bases lay between the germline ends. DNA for the CDR3: TGTGCCAGCAGCGCCACCGGGACAAATTCCTACGAGCAGTACTTC. This sequence encodes CASSATGTNSYEQYF.

This clone was seen once. V is TRBV9 and J is TRBJ2-1; D uncertain. This CDR3 has 16 amino acids. Germline V CDR1 and CDR2: SGDLS, YYNGEE. Trimming stripped 4 bases from V and 0 bases from J, with 14 bases between. CDR3 residues: CASSTVGSSSYNEQFF. The DNA of the CDR3 is TGTGCCAGCAGCACCGTGGGCAGCAGCTCCTACAATGAGCAGTTCTTC.

V is TRBV6-5 and J is TRBJ2-7; D call uncertain. CDR1 is MNHEY, CDR2 SVGAGI, per germline. The CDR3 sequence is 13 residues long. V shed 2 bases and J shed 5 bases, with 10 bases lying between them. The CDR3 nucleotides read TGTGCCAGCAGTTACGAGACGGCGGACGAGCAGTACTTC. Translating gives CASSYETADEQYF.

The chain links TRBV9 to TRBJ2-7, with D possibly matching TRBD2 (6 bases). Germline CDR1 is SGDLS and CDR2 is YYNGEE. The V and J ends lost 0 bases and 1 base respectively, with 14 bases between them. The CDR3 is 16 amino acids. This CDR3 reads CASSVARDSPSYEQYF. The CDR3 bases are TGTGCCAGCAGCGTAGCTAGGGACTCCCCTTCCTACGAGCAGTACTTC.

This sequence joins TRBV28 and TRBJ1-1; D perhaps matches TRBD1 (6 bases). The germline CDR1 and CDR2 sequences are MDHEN and SYDVKM. This CDR3 comprises 12 residues. V was cut by 5 bases and J by 7 bases, with 11 bases left in between. This chain's CDR3 is CASSPPDSEAFF. For the CDR3, the DNA is TGTGCCAGCAGTCCACCGGACAGTGAAGCTTTCTTT.

CDR3 protein: CASRGLAGGPRRDTQYF. The CDR3 nucleotides read TGTGCCAGCAGAGGACTAGCGGGAGGGCCGAGACGAGATACGCAGTATTTT. The chain recombines TRBV2 with TRBJ2-3, with TRBD2 identical over 15 bases. The CDR3 consists of 17 residues. V lost 6 bases, J lost 5 bases, and 9 bases stayed unmatched. CDR1 is SNHLY and CDR2 is FYNNEI in the germline V gene.

This clone was seen once. J is TRBJ2-1 and V is TRBV7-9, with D maybe TRBD1 (5 bases). CDR1 is SEHNR and CDR2 is FQNEAQ in the germline V gene (reference sequence). There are 17 residues in the CDR3. Trimming removed 4 bases from V and 3 bases from J, with 19 bases in between. The CDR3 is CASSSSGQGSFYNEQFF. The CDR3 DNA reads as TGTGCCAGCAGCTCTAGTGGGCAGGGAAGTTTCTACAATGAGCAGTTCTTC.

The V gene is TRBV2, the J gene TRBJ2-7; D uncertain. Trimming pared 3 bases from V and 7 bases from J, leaving 7 bases between. Germline V CDR1 and CDR2: SNHLY, FYNNEI. The CDR3 is made up of 11 amino acids. CDR3 residues: CASSELGEQYF. The CDR3, as DNA: TGTGCCAGCAGTGAGTTGGGAGAGCAGTACTTC.

The chain joins TRBV27 to TRBJ2-7; D might be TRBD2 (6 bases). Germline V gene lookup returns CDR1 MNHEY and CDR2 SMNVEV (reference sequence). V lost 5 bases, J lost 6 bases, and 17 bases lay in between. The CDR3 spans 14 residues. Written as DNA, the CDR3 is TGTGCCAGCAGTCTTCTTGCCTGGGGAGGCGAGCAGTACTTC. It specifies CASSLLAWGGEQYF.

This clone occurred a few times. V usage is TRBV27 and J usage is TRBJ2-7, with D hard to call. Germline V CDR1 and CDR2: MNHEY, SMNVEV (reference sequence). This CDR3 contains 11 residues. V lost 6 bases and J 3 bases, leaving 6 bases between the germline ends. The chain's CDR3 is CASRLNYEQYF. The DNA for the CDR3 is TGTGCCAGCAGATTAAACTACGAGCAGTACTTC.

A single count supports this clone. The rearrangement joins TRBV28 to TRBJ2-7; 9 bases fit TRBD1. The germline CDR1 and CDR2 sequences are MDHEN and SYDVKM. The CDR3 consists of 13 residues. Germline trimming cut 8 bases from V and 1 base from J; bases unmatched to any gene: 3. CDR3 bases: TGTGCCAGCCGAGGACAGGGGTCCTACGAGCAGTACTTC. It specifies CASRGQGSYEQYF. The complete variable domain, with remaining parts taken from reference TRBV28 and TRBJ2-7, reads DVKVTQSSRYLVKRTGEKVFLECVQDMDHENMFWYRQDPGLGLRLIYFSYDVKMKEKGDIPEGYSVSREKKERFSLILESASTNQTSMYLCASRGQGSYEQYFGPGTRLTVT.

This chain joins TRBV28 and TRBJ1-4, with TRBD1 matching over 8 bases. This CDR3 region has 16 residues. Looked up from germline, CDR1 is MDHEN and CDR2 is SYDVKM. J lost 1 base, V lost 6 bases, and 7 bases had no gene match. The CDR3 region is CASSPPGQGTNEKLFF. The CDR3 nucleotides read TGTGCCAGCAGCCCTCCTGGACAGGGAACTAATGAAAAACTGTTTTTT.

The chain carries TRBV7-8 and TRBJ2-5; TRBD1 might be the D (6 bases). Germline CDR1 is SGHVS and CDR2 is FQNEAQ. CDR3 size: 17 residues. V was pared by 5 bases and J by 4 bases, with 23 bases between. The DNA of the CDR3 is TGTGCCAGCAGCGCGGCACCGTCAGGGGCTGGAGGAGAGACCCAGTACTTC. This sequence encodes CASSAAPSGAGGETQYF.

The J gene is TRBJ2-6, the V gene TRBV6-6; D is unresolved. V lost 6 bases and J lost 0, with 9 bases in between. Per germline, CDR1 MNHNY and CDR2 SVGAGI (reference sequence). This CDR3 is 15 amino acids long. The CDR3 DNA is TGTGCCAGCAGCGAATTCAACTCTGGGGCCAACGTCCTGACTTTC. Translating gives CASSEFNSGANVLTF.